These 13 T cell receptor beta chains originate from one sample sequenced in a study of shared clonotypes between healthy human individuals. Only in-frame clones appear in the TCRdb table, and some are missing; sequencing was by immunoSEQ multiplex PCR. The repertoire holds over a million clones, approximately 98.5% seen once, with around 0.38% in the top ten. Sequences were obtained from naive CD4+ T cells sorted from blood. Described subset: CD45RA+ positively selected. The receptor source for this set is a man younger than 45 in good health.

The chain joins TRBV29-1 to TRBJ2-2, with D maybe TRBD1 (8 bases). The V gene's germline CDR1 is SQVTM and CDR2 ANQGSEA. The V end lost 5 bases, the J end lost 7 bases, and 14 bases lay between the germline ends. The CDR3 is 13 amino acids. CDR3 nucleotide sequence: TGCAGCGTTAGGACAGGGAGGGACGGGGAGCTGTTTTTT. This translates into CSVRTGRDGELFF.

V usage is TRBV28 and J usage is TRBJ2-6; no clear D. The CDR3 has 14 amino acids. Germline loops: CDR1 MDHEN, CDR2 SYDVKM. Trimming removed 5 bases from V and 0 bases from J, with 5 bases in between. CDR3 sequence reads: CASSPSSGANVLTF. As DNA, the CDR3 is TGTGCCAGCAGTCCTAGCTCTGGGGCCAACGTCCTGACTTTC.

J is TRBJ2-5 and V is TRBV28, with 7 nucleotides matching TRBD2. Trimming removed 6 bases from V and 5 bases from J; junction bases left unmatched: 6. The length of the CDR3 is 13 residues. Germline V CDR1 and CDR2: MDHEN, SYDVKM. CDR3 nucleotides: TGTGCCAGCAGGGAGCGGGATAGGGAGACCCAGTACTTC. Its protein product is CASRERDRETQYF.

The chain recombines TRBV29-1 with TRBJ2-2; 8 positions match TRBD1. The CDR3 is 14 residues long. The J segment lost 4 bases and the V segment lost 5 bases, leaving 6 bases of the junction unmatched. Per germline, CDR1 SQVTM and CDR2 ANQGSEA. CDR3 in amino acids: CSVKTGGGTGELFF. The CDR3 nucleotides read TGCAGCGTTAAAACAGGGGGAGGCACCGGGGAGCTGTTTTTT.

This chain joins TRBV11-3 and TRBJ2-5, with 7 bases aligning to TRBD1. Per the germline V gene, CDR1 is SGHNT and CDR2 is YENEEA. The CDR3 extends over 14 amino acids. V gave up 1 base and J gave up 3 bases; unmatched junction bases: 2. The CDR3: CASSLGTGEETQYF. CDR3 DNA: TGTGCCAGCAGCTTAGGGACAGGTGAAGAGACCCAGTACTTC.

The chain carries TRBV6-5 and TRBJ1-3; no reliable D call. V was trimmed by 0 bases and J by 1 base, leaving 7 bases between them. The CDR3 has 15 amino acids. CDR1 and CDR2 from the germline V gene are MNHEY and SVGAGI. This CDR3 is CASSYSAVSGNTIYF. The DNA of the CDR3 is TGTGCCAGCAGTTACTCCGCAGTTTCTGGAAACACCATATATTTT.

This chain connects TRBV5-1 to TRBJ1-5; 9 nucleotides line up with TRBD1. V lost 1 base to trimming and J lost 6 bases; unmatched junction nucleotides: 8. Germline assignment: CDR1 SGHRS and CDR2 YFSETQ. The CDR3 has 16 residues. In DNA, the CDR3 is TGCGCCAGCAGCTTGCAACCGGGACAGGGTACTCAGCCCCAGCATTTT. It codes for CASSLQPGQGTQPQHF.

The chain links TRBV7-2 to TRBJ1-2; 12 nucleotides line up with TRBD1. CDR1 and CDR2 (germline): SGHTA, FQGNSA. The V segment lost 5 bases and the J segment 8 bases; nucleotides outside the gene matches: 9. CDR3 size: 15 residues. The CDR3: CASSTPGQGALGYTF. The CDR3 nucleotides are TGTGCCAGCAGCACGCCGGGACAGGGGGCGTTGGGCTACACCTTC.

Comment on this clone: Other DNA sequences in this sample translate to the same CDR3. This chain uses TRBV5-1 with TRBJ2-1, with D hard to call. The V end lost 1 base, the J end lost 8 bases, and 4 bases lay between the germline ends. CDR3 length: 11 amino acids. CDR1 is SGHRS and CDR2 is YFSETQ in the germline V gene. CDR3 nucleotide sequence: TGCGCCAGCAGCTTGAGAGATGAGCAGTTCTTC. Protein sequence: CASSLRDEQFF.

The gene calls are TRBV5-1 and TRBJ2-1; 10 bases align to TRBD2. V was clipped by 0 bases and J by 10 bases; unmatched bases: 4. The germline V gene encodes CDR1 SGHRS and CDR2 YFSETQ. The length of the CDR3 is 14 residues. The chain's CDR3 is CASSLGTSGQEQFF. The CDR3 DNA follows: TGCGCCAGCAGCTTGGGGACTAGCGGCCAGGAGCAGTTCTTC.

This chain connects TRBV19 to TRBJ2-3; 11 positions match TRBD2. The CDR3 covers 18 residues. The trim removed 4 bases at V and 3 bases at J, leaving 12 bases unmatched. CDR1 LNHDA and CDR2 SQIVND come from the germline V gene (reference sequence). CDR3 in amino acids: CASSTALTRLAGTDTQYF. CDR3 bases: TGTGCCAGTAGTACCGCCCTAACGCGACTAGCGGGAACAGATACGCAGTATTTT.

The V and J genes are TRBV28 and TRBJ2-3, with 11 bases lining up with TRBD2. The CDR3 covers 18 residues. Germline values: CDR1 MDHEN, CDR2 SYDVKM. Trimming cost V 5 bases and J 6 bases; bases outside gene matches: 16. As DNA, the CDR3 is TGTGCCAGCAGTGCTGTTAGGGGACTAGCGGCACCACTTGATACGCAGTATTTT. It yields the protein CASSAVRGLAAPLDTQYF.

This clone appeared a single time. In nucleotides, the CDR3 is TGTGCCAGCAGCGTAGAGAGCGGACAGGGCGCCAAAAACATTCAGTACTTC. Its translation: CASSVESGQGAKNIQYF. The V gene is TRBV9, the J gene TRBJ2-4, with TRBD1 matching 8 bases. This CDR3 is built from 17 residues. After removal of 0 bases from V and 1 base from J, the junction contained 6 bases not matched to a gene. In germline, CDR1 is SGDLS, CDR2 YYNGEE.